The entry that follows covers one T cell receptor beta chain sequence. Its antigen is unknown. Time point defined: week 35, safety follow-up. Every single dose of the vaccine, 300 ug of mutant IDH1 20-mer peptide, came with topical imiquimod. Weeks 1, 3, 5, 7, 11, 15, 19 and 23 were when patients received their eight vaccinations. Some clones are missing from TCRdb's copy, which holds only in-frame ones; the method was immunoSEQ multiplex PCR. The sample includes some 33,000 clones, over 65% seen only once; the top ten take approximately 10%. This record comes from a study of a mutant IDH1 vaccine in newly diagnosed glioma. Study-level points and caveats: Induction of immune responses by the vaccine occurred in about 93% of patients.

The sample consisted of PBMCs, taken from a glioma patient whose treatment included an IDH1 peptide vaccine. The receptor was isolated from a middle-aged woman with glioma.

CDR3: CASTGSVKGLGYTF. DNA of the CDR3: TGTGCCAGCACAGGGAGCGTGAAGGGCCTGGGCTACACCTTC. The V and J genes are TRBV6-1 and TRBJ1-2; possible D gene TRBD1, 5 bases. This CDR3 comprises 14 residues. Trimming removed 7 bases at V and 8 bases at J, with 20 bases between. The germline V gene encodes CDR1 MNHNS and CDR2 SASEGT.